This entry features one TCR beta chain sequence. Its cognate antigen is unknown. This entry comes from a study of blood T cells in healthy people across ages. About the research overall: Per two T cells, template switching captured roughly one barcoded beta molecule.

A second PCR of 7 to 11 cycles used a sample-barcoded 5' primer and a J-beta primer mix. All samples gave at least 2.5 million CDR3-containing paired-end reads. MiXCR, applied by TCRdb to the 5' RACE reads, yields one record per CDR3 protein. The sample has about 680,000 distinct CDR3 sequences, about half seen once. Study-level points and caveats: TCR beta diversity was tightly associated with the proportion of naive T cells.

Trimming took off 4 bases at V and 1 base at J, with 19 bases between the two ends. Germline CDR1 GTSNPN, CDR2 SVGIG (reference sequence). The CDR3 loop spans 17 amino acids. This TCR came from a woman in her fifties or sixties in good health. This chain uses TRBV30 with TRBJ2-2; tentative D call: TRBD1 (6 bases). Sequences were obtained from blood. The CDR3 nucleotides read TGTGCCTGGAAGAGAGGGACCCAGGGGAAGAACACCGGGGAGCTGTTTTTT. Its protein product is CAWKRGTQGKNTGELFF.